This entry lists 16 T cell receptor beta chains sequenced from one sample in a study of T cells in Graves' hyperthyroidism and ophthalmopathy. TCR beta CDR3 regions were amplified from RNA. The TCR CDR3 first-round RT-PCR relied on the HTBI primer set. TCRdb re-derived calls from the multiplex PCR reads in MiXCR, one entry per CDR3 protein. In the table there are 550,000 to 800,000 distinct CDR3 sequences, about 17% of which are singletons. Sequenced: blood. These receptors came from a young man with Graves' hyperthyroidism.

This clonotype was observed many times. The genes are TRBV7-8 and TRBJ2-2; no clear D. The CDR3 covers 14 residues. In germline, CDR1 is SGHVS, CDR2 FQNEAQ. V lost 1 base and J 4 bases, leaving 7 bases between the germline ends. The CDR3 bases are TGTGCCAGCAGCTTAGTGACTTTCACCGGGGAGCTGTTTTTT. It specifies CASSLVTFTGELFF.

The rearrangement links TRBV2 to TRBJ1-2; D remains ambiguous. V lost 6 bases and J 2 bases, leaving 4 bases between the germline ends. In germline, CDR1 is SNHLY, CDR2 FYNNEI. There are 11 residues in the CDR3. The CDR3 loop is CASRKNYGYTF. In DNA form, the CDR3 reads TGTGCCAGCAGAAAGAACTATGGCTACACCTTC.

About this clonotype: The conserved phenylalanine or tryptophan is not found at the CDR3 terminus, so this likely reflects a read error. The J gene is TRBJ2-1, the V gene TRBV19; D may be TRBD2 (6 bases). The CDR3 has 16 amino acids. The V and J ends lost 3 bases and 3 bases respectively, with 15 bases between them. CDR1 LNHDA and CDR2 SQIVND come from the germline V gene (reference sequence). The CDR3 bases are TGTGCCAGTAGTATTAAGGGGAGGCCCCTCTACAATGAGCAGTTCCTC. This translates into CASSIKGRPLYNEQFL.

This clonotype has only a few counts. The rearrangement joins TRBV27 to TRBJ1-6; D ambiguous. Germline CDR1 is MNHEY and CDR2 is SMNVEV (reference sequence). The CDR3 extends over 14 amino acids. Between the trimmed V and J ends, which lost 2 bases and 7 bases, there was a span of 9 bases. The CDR3 spells CASSLITVNSPLHF. In nucleotides, the CDR3 is TGTGCCAGCAGTTTAATCACGGTCAATTCACCCCTCCACTTT.

This clonotype was seen more than once but under ten times. V usage is TRBV29-1 and J usage is TRBJ2-3; 8 bases fit TRBD2. The CDR3 totals 14 residues. Germline trimming cut 7 bases from V and 1 base from J; bases unmatched to any gene: 7. Germline CDR1 is SQVTM and CDR2 is ANQGSEA. CDR3: CSAERGLGTDTQYF. The DNA for the CDR3 is TGCAGCGCTGAGCGGGGGCTTGGCACAGATACGCAGTATTTT.

This CDR3 reads CASSGPGQGFSNYGYTF. CDR3 bases: TGTGCCAGCAGTGGGCCGGGACAGGGGTTCAGTAACTATGGCTACACCTTC. J is TRBJ1-2 and V is TRBV28, with 10 bases identical to TRBD1. Germline V CDR1 and CDR2: MDHEN, SYDVKM. Trimming took 5 bases from V and 1 from J; bases not matched to a gene: 10. CDR3 length: 17 amino acids.

This clonotype has more than one count but fewer than ten. The chain has TRBV29-1 and TRBJ2-5; 12 bases agree with TRBD2. Germline V gene lookup returns CDR1 SQVTM and CDR2 ANQGSEA. This CDR3 has 14 amino acids. Trimming at V came to 4 bases and at J to 4 bases, leaving 4 bases not matched to a gene. CDR3 DNA: TGCAGCGTTGTGGCTAGCGGGAGGGTAGAGACCCAGTACTTC. It is translated as CSVVASGRVETQYF. Variable domain in full (rest from reference TRBV29-1 and TRBJ2-5): SAVISQKPSRDICQRGTSLTIQCQVDSQVTMMFWYRQQPGQSLTLIATANQGSEATYESGFVIDKFPISRPNLTFSTLTVSNMSPEDSSIYLCSVVASGRVETQYFGPGTRLLVL.

This clonotype was detected many times. The chain recombines TRBV28 with TRBJ1-1; 8 nucleotides line up with TRBD1. The V segment lost 6 bases and the J segment 1 base; nucleotides outside the gene matches: 4. Germline CDR1 is MDHEN and CDR2 is SYDVKM. This CDR3 has 14 residues. In DNA form, the CDR3 reads TGTGCCAGCAGACAAGACAGGGGGAACACTGAAGCTTTCTTT. Amino acids: CASRQDRGNTEAFF.

The V call is TRBV20-1, the J call TRBJ1-4; TRBD1 matches at 11 bases. The germline V gene encodes CDR1 DFQATT and CDR2 SNEGSKA (reference sequence). The CDR3 spans 17 residues. Losses at the gene ends were 2 bases for V and 5 bases for J; bases not matched to a gene: 10. In DNA form, the CDR3 reads TGCAGTGCTAGATCGGGGACAGGGGGGCGATCCAATGAAAAACTGTTTTTT. This encodes CSARSGTGGRSNEKLFF.

In this sample, this clonotype turned up many times. This chain joins TRBV2 and TRBJ2-7; D remains unclear. CDR3 size: 15 residues. Trimming left V 3 bases short and J 3 bases short, with 15 bases between. Looked up from germline, CDR1 is SNHLY and CDR2 is FYNNEI. For the CDR3, the DNA is TGTGCCAGCAGTGAGACACAGCCGACTGACTACGAGCAGTACTTC. This translates into CASSETQPTDYEQYF.

V gene TRBV5-6 combines with J gene TRBJ1-1, with TRBD1 identical over 9 bases. The CDR3 runs to 16 residues. Germline-derived CDR1 and CDR2 are SGHDT and YYEEEE. V gave up 3 bases and J gave up 3 bases; unmatched junction bases: 9. In DNA, the CDR3 is TGTGCCAGCAGCTCACAACAGGGGGCCGGGGACACTGAAGCTTTCTTT. It is translated as CASSSQQGAGDTEAFF.

This clonotype was observed at least ten times. The DNA of the CDR3 is TGTGCCAGCAGTTTATTACCCGGAGGCACTGAAGCTTTCTTT. Protein: CASSLLPGGTEAFF. V and J are TRBV28 and TRBJ1-1; unclear D gene. Between the trimmed V and J ends, which lost 1 base and 4 bases, there was a span of 10 bases. The CDR3 length is 14 residues. Germline CDR1 is MDHEN and CDR2 is SYDVKM.

There are a few counts of this clonotype. V usage is TRBV7-3 and J usage is TRBJ2-7; 7 bases map to TRBD2. CDR1 SGHTA and CDR2 FQGTGA come from the germline V gene. CDR3 size: 16 residues. With V trimmed by 5 bases and J by 6 bases, 16 bases remained unmatched. In DNA form, the CDR3 reads TGTGCCAGCAGCCCGCCGATGGGGCTAGCGGCCCGCGAGCAGTACTTC. It yields the protein CASSPPMGLAAREQYF.

To note about this clonotype: The final CDR3 position lacks the conserved phenylalanine or tryptophan, pointing to a likely read error. This chain uses TRBV10-1 with TRBJ1-5; D might be TRBD1 (6 bases). V dropped 0 bases and J dropped 6 bases, with 6 bases sitting between them. The CDR3 is 13 residues long. The germline V gene has CDR1 WNHNN and CDR2 SYGVQD (reference sequence). CDR3 nucleotide sequence: TGCGCCAGCAGTGAGTCAGGGGGTCAGCCCCAGCATCTT. Its translation is CASSESGGQPQHL.

This clonotype was counted a few times. The chain combines TRBV13 with TRBJ1-1; 7 nucleotides agree with TRBD1. This CDR3 is 16 amino acids long. Germline CDR1 and CDR2: PRHDT and FYEKMQ (reference sequence). V lost 5 bases to trimming and J lost 0 bases; unmatched junction nucleotides: 9. The CDR3 DNA is TGTGCCAGCAGCAATCAGGGGGGGGGGCTGAACACTGAAGCTTTCTTT. Translation: CASSNQGGGLNTEAFF.

V gene TRBV6-2 or TRBV6-3 combines with J gene TRBJ2-4; D is perhaps TRBD1 or TRBD2 (5 bases each). The CDR3 consists of 15 residues. CDR1 is MNHEY and CDR2 is SVGEGT in the germline V gene. With 2 bases removed from V and 3 bases from J, the gap between germline ends came to 11 bases. The CDR3 loop reads CASSYGGSGKNIQYF. The CDR3 DNA sequence: TGTGCCAGCAGTTACGGGGGAAGTGGCAAAAACATTCAGTACTTC.